A single sample gave rise to the 22 T cell receptor beta chains below, sequenced in a study of blood T cell repertoires in COVID-19. Sequencing was performed with immunoSEQ multiplex PCR; in TCRdb, only in-frame clones are kept and a portion is missing. The sample has about 380,000 clones, about 90% seen once. The specimen was peripheral blood. The receptors come from a man younger than 35 with active or convalescent COVID-19.

The V gene is TRBV19, the J gene TRBJ2-1; 7 bases line up with TRBD2. Losses at the gene ends were 3 bases for V and 2 bases for J; bases not matched to a gene: 4. Germline loops: CDR1 LNHDA, CDR2 SQIVND (reference sequence). This CDR3 contains 15 residues. The CDR3 DNA sequence: TGTGCCAGTAGTATTTCGGGGGGACCCTACAATGAGCAGTTCTTC. Translated: CASSISGGPYNEQFF.

The rearrangement links TRBV6-5 to TRBJ2-1; a weak D match, TRBD2 (7 bases). V dropped 8 bases and J dropped 10 bases, with 18 bases sitting between them. Germline CDR1 MNHEY, CDR2 SVGAGI. The CDR3 loop spans 13 amino acids. The CDR3 nucleotides are TGTGCCAGCCGAGGGGGGGGCCGGGAGGAGCAGTTCTTC. Its translation: CASRGGGREEQFF.

The rearrangement joins TRBV6-5 to TRBJ2-5, with D perhaps TRBD2 (6 bases). The germline V and J ends were trimmed by 6 bases and 2 bases, with 13 bases remaining between them. Germline V lookup: CDR1 MNHEY, CDR2 SVGAGI. This CDR3 comprises 14 residues. The CDR3 loop reads CASSGGWKQETQYF. The CDR3 nucleotides read TGTGCCAGCAGCGGGGGATGGAAGCAAGAGACCCAGTACTTC.

This clone was observed once. The V gene is TRBV18, the J gene TRBJ1-6; D call uncertain. V was pared by 5 bases and J by 7 bases, with 6 bases between. The CDR3 loop spans 12 amino acids. Per the germline V gene, CDR1 is KGHSH and CDR2 is LQKENI. The CDR3 is CASSSENSPLHF. Here the CDR3 DNA reads TGTGCCAGCTCATCGGAGAATTCACCCCTCCACTTT. The whole variable domain, remainder taken from reference TRBV18 and TRBJ1-6, is NAGVMQNPRHLVRRRGQEARLRCSPMKGHSHVYWYRQLPEEGLKFMVYLQKENIIDESGMPKERFSAEFPKEGPSILRIQQVVRGDSAAYFCASSSENSPLHFGNGTRLTVT.

The rearrangement uses TRBV7-2 and TRBJ1-5, with D possibly TRBD1 on 5 matching bases. The germline CDR1 and CDR2 sequences are SGHTA and FQGNSA. V lost 2 bases and J 0 bases, leaving 14 bases between the germline ends. The CDR3 is made up of 17 amino acids. The CDR3: CASSLRGDGYSNQPQHF. Written as DNA, the CDR3 is TGTGCCAGCAGCTTAAGGGGTGACGGTTATAGCAATCAGCCCCAGCATTTT.

The rearrangement uses TRBV7-3 and TRBJ2-1; D might be TRBD2 (6 bases). Trimming cost V 0 bases and J 8 bases, with 11 bases left between them. This CDR3 spans 14 amino acids. The germline CDR1 and CDR2 sequences are SGHTA and FQGTGA. CDR3 protein: CASSLTGGKDEQFF. The CDR3 DNA reads TGTGCCAGCAGCTTAACGGGGGGAAAGGATGAGCAGTTCTTC.

In this sample, this clone turned up a few times. This chain links TRBV29-1 with TRBJ2-7; 12 bases map to TRBD1. The germline CDR1 and CDR2 sequences are SQVTM and ANQGSEA. CDR3 length: 17 residues. V lost 1 base, J lost 3 bases, and 10 bases stayed unmatched. The CDR3 is CSVEVWEGTGGVYEQYF. The CDR3 DNA reads TGCAGCGTTGAAGTATGGGAGGGGACAGGGGGCGTCTACGAGCAGTACTTC.

The chain has TRBV5-1 and TRBJ1-4; maybe TRBD1 (5 bases). Germline V gene data show CDR1 as SGHRS and CDR2 as YFSETQ. The CDR3 extends over 14 amino acids. V lost 6 bases, J lost 6 bases, and 15 bases lay in between. This chain's CDR3 is CASTREGRDEKLFF. CDR3 bases: TGCGCCAGCACCAGGGAGGGGAGGGATGAAAAACTGTTTTTT.

V usage is TRBV7-9 and J usage is TRBJ1-6; TRBD1 matches at 8 bases. The CDR3 runs to 15 residues. Germline V gene lookup returns CDR1 SEHNR and CDR2 FQNEAQ (reference sequence). V shed 5 bases, J shed 5 bases, and the junction held 5 bases outside the gene matches. The CDR3, as DNA: TGTGCCAGCAGCCCCGGACAGGGCCATAATTCACCCCTCCACTTT. Residues: CASSPGQGHNSPLHF.

This clone was observed once. The rearrangement links TRBV5-5 to TRBJ2-3; TRBD1 matches at 9 bases. The V segment lost 4 bases and the J segment 4 bases; nucleotides outside the gene matches: 13. The CDR3 sequence is 17 residues long. Germline loops: CDR1 SGHKS, CDR2 YYEKEE (reference sequence). CDR3: CASSLKLRTGEADTQYF. CDR3 DNA: TGTGCCAGCAGCCTCAAGCTCAGGACAGGGGAAGCAGATACGCAGTATTTT.

Concerning this clone: This sample includes further DNA sequences coding for the same CDR3. This chain uses TRBV9 with TRBJ2-7; TRBD1 is a possible D gene (6 bases). The V gene's germline CDR1 is SGDLS and CDR2 YYNGEE. V was clipped by 3 bases and J by 4 bases, with 14 bases between them. The CDR3 contains 14 residues. CDR3 bases: TGTGCCAGCAGCGGCCCTGGACAGCCTTACGAGCAGTACTTC. It encodes CASSGPGQPYEQYF.

The rearrangement links TRBV19 to TRBJ2-1; 15 bases are a match to TRBD2. The CDR3 loop spans 17 amino acids. Trimming cost V 5 bases and J 4 bases; bases outside gene matches: 6. Germline V gene lookup returns CDR1 LNHDA and CDR2 SQIVND (reference sequence). The CDR3 here is CASSFGLAGGGYNEQFF. The CDR3 DNA sequence: TGTGCCAGTAGTTTCGGACTAGCGGGAGGGGGTTACAATGAGCAGTTCTTC.

V is TRBV30 and J is TRBJ2-3; D might be TRBD2 (5 bases). V gave up 3 bases and J gave up 6 bases, with 10 bases separating them. Germline CDR1 reads GTSNPN; CDR2 reads SVGIG (reference sequence). This CDR3 spans 12 amino acids. CDR3 bases: TGTGCCTGGAGCCACGGGATGGATACGCAGTATTTT. Protein: CAWSHGMDTQYF.

The CDR3 DNA is TGTGCCAGCTCACCTAGTACAGGGGTTCACGAGCAGTACTTC. This gives the protein CASSPSTGVHEQYF. The chain carries TRBV18 and TRBJ2-7; 7 bases are shared with TRBD1. Germline V gene lookup returns CDR1 KGHSH and CDR2 LQKENI. CDR3 length: 14 amino acids. The trim removed 3 bases at V and 5 bases at J, leaving 7 bases unmatched.

The rearrangement links TRBV7-8 to TRBJ1-6, with D tentatively TRBD1 (5 bases). Trimming shortened V by 4 bases and J by 5 bases, and 12 bases separated the two germline ends. This CDR3 spans 15 amino acids. Per germline, CDR1 SGHVS and CDR2 FQNEAQ. The CDR3 sequence: CASSSGLIDNSPLHF. The DNA of the CDR3 is TGTGCCAGCAGCTCGGGACTCATAGATAATTCACCCCTCCACTTT.

The chain joins TRBV7-3 to TRBJ2-2, with 7 bases lining up with TRBD1. The CDR3 totals 15 residues. V gave up 5 bases and J gave up 6 bases; unmatched junction bases: 9. Germline V gives CDR1 SGHTA, CDR2 FQGTGA. CDR3 residues: CASSPLDRAAGELFF. In nucleotides, the CDR3 is TGTGCCAGCAGCCCCCTTGACAGGGCGGCCGGGGAGCTGTTTTTT. The entire variable domain, with the rest obtained from reference TRBV7-3 and TRBJ2-2, is as follows: GAGVSQTPSNKVTEKGKYVELRCDPISGHTALYWYRQSLGQGPEFLIYFQGTGAADDSGLPNDRFFAVRPEGSVSTLKIQRTERGDSAVYLCASSPLDRAAGELFFGEGSRLTVL.

V is TRBV28 and J is TRBJ1-2; D may be TRBD1 (5 bases). The CDR3 is 13 amino acids. Germline V gives CDR1 MDHEN, CDR2 SYDVKM. Trimming cost V 6 bases and J 1 base, with 9 bases left between them. CDR3 protein: CASRTTVNYGYTF. CDR3 sequence (DNA): TGTGCCAGCAGGACGACAGTTAACTATGGCTACACCTTC.

V gene TRBV9 combines with J gene TRBJ2-2; TRBD2 aligns across 9 bases. After removal of 0 bases from V and 2 bases from J, the junction contained 2 bases not matched to a gene. Per the germline V gene, CDR1 is SGDLS and CDR2 is YYNGEE. The length of the CDR3 is 16 residues. CDR3 coding DNA: TGTGCCAGCAGCGTAGTGGGACTAGCTAACACCGGGGAGCTGTTTTTT. This translates into CASSVVGLANTGELFF.

This clone was observed a single time. The V call is TRBV7-9, the J call TRBJ2-1, with a possible D match to TRBD1 (6 bases). Trimming removed 1 base from V and 8 bases from J, with 12 bases in between. Germline V gene data show CDR1 as SEHNR and CDR2 as FQNEAQ (reference sequence). The CDR3 spans 14 residues. CDR3 sequence reads: CASSLGDTLDEQFF. CDR3 in DNA: TGTGCCAGCAGCTTAGGGGACACTCTCGATGAGCAGTTCTTC.

CDR3 sequence reads: CAISESGGGAYEQYF. CDR3 sequence (DNA): TGTGCCATCAGTGAGTCCGGCGGGGGGGCTTACGAGCAGTACTTC. The chain links TRBV10-3 to TRBJ2-7; 9 bases are a match to TRBD2. The junction had 4 bases not matched to a gene; V was cut back by 0 bases and J by 4 bases. In germline, CDR1 is ENHRY, CDR2 SYGVKD. There are 15 residues in the CDR3.

The chain recombines TRBV4-1 with TRBJ2-7, with TRBD1 identical over 11 bases. The CDR3 runs 17 residues. Germline V CDR1 and CDR2: MGHRA, YSYEKL. Trimming took 0 bases from V and 2 from J; bases not matched to a gene: 6. DNA of the CDR3: TGCGCCAGCAGCCAAGATCGGGGGGACAGGGGGGCCTACGAGCAGTACTTC. It specifies CASSQDRGDRGAYEQYF.

This clone occurred a few times. The chain uses TRBV6-2 or TRBV6-3 and TRBJ2-5; D remains ambiguous. This CDR3 spans 14 amino acids. CDR1 MNHEY and CDR2 SVGEGT come from the germline V gene. V lost 5 bases, J lost 5 bases, and 15 bases lay in between. In nucleotides, the CDR3 is TGTGCCAGCAGTAGTCATCAATCCAGGGAGACCCAGTACTTC. Translating gives CASSSHQSRETQYF.